Ten or more counts support the clone carrying this T cell receptor beta chain. In the same sample, other DNA sequences code for this CDR3. From the PCR reads, TCRdb re-called clones with MiXCR. The sample consists of roughly 13,000 clones, 25% to 30% of them appearing once. The data stem from a study of metastatic and nonmetastatic thyroid tumors. All patients were treatment-naive before thyroid surgery. The junction had 8 bases not matched to a gene; V was cut back by 6 bases and J by 1 base. CDR1 and CDR2 (germline): SGHRS, YFSETQ. The CDR3 is 15 residues long. This TCR derives from a female donor with papillary thyroid cancer or a benign thyroid nodule (not recorded which). Some clones in this sample may be carry-over from other donors' samples. The chain joins TRBV5-1 to TRBJ2-7; 9 nucleotides agree with TRBD2. Material: tumor tissue. The CDR3 loop is CASKERSGGSYEQYF. DNA for the CDR3: TGCGCCAGCAAAGAGAGGAGCGGGGGGTCCTACGAGCAGTACTTC. Full variable domain (remainder filled in from reference TRBV5-1 and TRBJ2-7): KAGVTQTPRYLIKTRGQQVTLSCSPISGHRSVSWYQQTPGQGLQFLFEYFSETQRNKGNFPGRFSGRQFSNSRSEMNVSTLELGDSALYLCASKERSGGSYEQYFGPGTRLTVT.